Below are 23 T cell receptor beta chains sequenced from a single sample in a study of cytomegalovirus exposure and HLA in healthy donors. 13 Jbeta primers and 60 Vbeta primers were used for the PCR. Profiling relied on immunoSEQ multiplex PCR, and the TCRdb table lists in-frame clones only, not all of them. The table for this sample gives approximately 92,000 clones. The specimen sequenced was PBMCs. The receptor source for this set is a woman younger than 45 in good health and CMV-seronegative.

The rearrangement uses TRBV27 and TRBJ1-2, with D possibly being TRBD1 (6 bases). The V end lost 5 bases, the J end lost 2 bases, and 12 bases lay between the germline ends. The CDR3 runs 14 residues. Germline V lookup: CDR1 MNHEY, CDR2 SMNVEV (reference sequence). The chain's CDR3 is CASSTYRENYGYTF. CDR3 nucleotides: TGTGCCAGCAGTACGTACAGGGAGAACTATGGCTACACCTTC.

The rearrangement links TRBV4-1 to TRBJ2-2; 11 nucleotides line up with TRBD1. V gave up 4 bases and J gave up 5 bases; unmatched junction bases: 6. This CDR3 contains 16 residues. Germline CDR1 reads MGHRA; CDR2 reads YSYEKL. CDR3 sequence: CASSPRTGGYTGELFF. The CDR3 nucleotides read TGCGCCAGCAGCCCGCGGACAGGGGGCTATACCGGGGAGCTGTTTTTT.

V gene TRBV4-1 combines with J gene TRBJ2-1, with D uncertain. The V gene's germline CDR1 is MGHRA and CDR2 YSYEKL. V was shortened by 0 bases and J by 5 bases, with 11 bases between the two germline ends. The CDR3 covers 15 residues. The CDR3 coding sequence is TGCGCCAGCAGCCAAGATCGAGTGGTGGACAATGAGCAGTTCTTC. This translates into CASSQDRVVDNEQFF.

The chain has TRBV5-1 and TRBJ1-1, with a weak D call TRBD1 (6 bases). The CDR3 covers 14 residues. Germline V gene lookup returns CDR1 SGHRS and CDR2 YFSETQ. The germline V and J ends were trimmed by 2 bases and 1 base, with 9 bases remaining between them. CDR3 DNA: TGCGCCAGCAGCTTTAAACAGGGGAACACTGAAGCTTTCTTT. Amino acid sequence: CASSFKQGNTEAFF.

The chain links TRBV7-8 to TRBJ1-1, with D hard to call. Trimming took off 3 bases at V and 3 bases at J, with 11 bases between the two ends. CDR3 length equals 14 residues. Germline loops: CDR1 SGHVS, CDR2 FQNEAQ. The DNA for the CDR3 is TGTGCCAGCAGCTTCGCTTACATGGACACTGAAGCTTTCTTT. As protein: CASSFAYMDTEAFF.

This sequence joins TRBV5-1 and TRBJ1-2, with D maybe TRBD1 (6 bases). CDR1 and CDR2 (germline): SGHRS, YFSETQ. V lost 4 bases to trimming and J lost 2 bases, with 9 bases between them. The CDR3 spans 13 residues. The CDR3 DNA sequence: TGCGCCAGCAGCGACACAGGGAACTATGGCTACACCTTC. Amino acid sequence: CASSDTGNYGYTF. Using reference TRBV5-1 and TRBJ1-2 for the parts outside the CDR3, the full variable domain is KAGVTQTPRYLIKTRGQQVTLSCSPISGHRSVSWYQQTPGQGLQFLFEYFSETQRNKGNFPGRFSGRQFSNSRSEMNVSTLELGDSALYLCASSDTGNYGYTFGSGTRLTVV.

V usage is TRBV6-1 and J usage is TRBJ2-5; TRBD1 is a possible D gene (6 bases). The DNA end lines up better with TRBJ2-7; the J call may be wrong. Germline V lookup: CDR1 MNHNS, CDR2 SASEGT. The CDR3 length is 15 residues. CDR3 loop: CASSVNRDPPYEQYF. CDR3 in DNA: TGTGCCAGCAGTGTAAACAGGGATCCTCCCTACGAGCAGTACTTC.

The chain links TRBV19 to TRBJ1-1; 9 bases match TRBD1. The CDR3 consists of 11 residues. V dropped 6 bases and J dropped 11; count of bases not matched to a gene: 4. Germline CDR1 reads LNHDA; CDR2 reads SQIVND (reference sequence). The chain's CDR3 is CASRGDRAAFF. CDR3 DNA: TGTGCCAGTAGGGGGGACAGGGCCGCTTTCTTT.

The gene calls are TRBV7-8 and TRBJ2-2; possibly TRBD1 for D (6 bases). The CDR3 contains 16 residues. Germline CDR1 is SGHVS and CDR2 is FQNEAQ. V was trimmed by 4 bases and J by 6 bases, leaving 18 bases between them. The DNA for the CDR3 is TGTGCCAGCAGCTATCCCGGGACACTCTTGGCCGGGGAGCTGTTTTTT. It specifies CASSYPGTLLAGELFF.

The chain uses TRBV11-1 and TRBJ2-5; D might be TRBD1 (6 bases). CDR1 is SGHAT, CDR2 FQDESV, per germline (reference sequence). The V and J ends lost 3 bases and 4 bases respectively, with 15 bases between them. The CDR3 is 15 residues long. CDR3 residues: CASSFPGRGGETQYF. The DNA for the CDR3 is TGTGCCAGCAGCTTCCCCGGCAGGGGCGGAGAGACCCAGTACTTC.

This chain links TRBV19 with TRBJ1-2, with 8 bases fitting TRBD1. Germline CDR1 reads LNHDA; CDR2 reads SQIVND (reference sequence). With V trimmed by 1 base and J by 3 bases, 7 bases remained unmatched. The CDR3 spans 16 residues. The CDR3 loop is CASSIVVRGRDYGYTF. The CDR3 DNA reads as TGTGCCAGTAGTATAGTTGTCAGGGGGCGCGACTATGGCTACACCTTC. Together with reference TRBV19 and TRBJ1-2, the CDR3 gives the full variable domain: DGGITQSPKYLFRKEGQNVTLSCEQNLNHDAMYWYRQDPGQGLRLIYYSQIVNDFQKGDIAEGYSVSREKKESFPLTVTSAQKNPTAFYLCASSIVVRGRDYGYTFGSGTRLTVV.

The chain couples TRBV19 to TRBJ1-5, with 10 positions matching TRBD1. The CDR3 consists of 15 residues. Unmatched junction bases numbered 5, after V lost 4 bases and J lost 5 bases. CDR1 and CDR2 (germline): LNHDA, SQIVND (reference sequence). The CDR3 DNA sequence: TGTGCCAGTAGTAGCCTCGGGACAGGGGATCAGCCCCAGCATTTT. Translation: CASSSLGTGDQPQHF.

J is TRBJ1-1 and V is TRBV19; 7 bases are shared with TRBD1. Trimming cost V 6 bases and J 3 bases; bases outside gene matches: 4. This CDR3 contains 13 residues. CDR1 and CDR2 from the germline V gene are LNHDA and SQIVND (reference sequence). CDR3 amino acids: CASRGRGDTEAFF. CDR3 bases: TGTGCCAGTAGGGGCAGGGGGGACACTGAAGCTTTCTTT.

J is TRBJ2-2 and V is TRBV11-3; 7 positions match TRBD2. V was clipped by 4 bases and J by 5 bases; unmatched bases: 7. CDR1 and CDR2 from the germline V gene are SGHNT and YENEEA. The CDR3 contains 15 residues. CDR3 sequence reads: CASSSAGTNTGELFF. Written as DNA, the CDR3 is TGTGCCAGCAGCTCCGCCGGGACTAATACCGGGGAGCTGTTTTTT.

The chain is built from TRBV7-8 and TRBJ1-1, with D perhaps TRBD1 (6 bases). Trimming shortened V by 6 bases and J by 3 bases, and 17 bases separated the two germline ends. This CDR3 comprises 15 residues. Germline-derived CDR1 and CDR2 are SGHVS and FQNEAQ. CDR3 DNA: TGTGCCAGCAGTTCTAACCCAGGGGAGTACACTGAAGCTTTCTTT. The encoded protein is CASSSNPGEYTEAFF.

The CDR3 sequence: CASSLVSGDNEQFF. In DNA, the CDR3 is TGTGCCAGCAGCTTAGTATCCGGGGACAATGAGCAGTTCTTC. This rearrangement joins TRBV7-9 to TRBJ2-1, with D maybe TRBD2 (5 bases). The CDR3 has 14 residues. Germline assignment: CDR1 SEHNR and CDR2 FQNEAQ (reference sequence). Trimming removed 1 base from V and 5 bases from J, with 9 bases in between.

As to this clone: The sample holds other DNA sequences that translate to the same CDR3. The chain recombines TRBV2 with TRBJ2-2, with 8 bases aligning to TRBD2. V gave up 3 bases and J gave up 4 bases; unmatched junction bases: 10. Germline assignment: CDR1 SNHLY and CDR2 FYNNEI. The CDR3 length is 17 residues. The CDR3 sequence: CASSEALREGSTGELFF. As DNA, the CDR3 is TGTGCCAGCAGTGAGGCGCTTCGGGAGGGTAGCACCGGGGAGCTGTTTTTT.

The genes are TRBV7-2 and TRBJ2-7; TRBD1 aligns across 11 bases. The V and J ends lost 5 bases and 4 bases, in that order; junction bases with no gene match: 10. The CDR3 has 16 residues. CDR1 SGHTA and CDR2 FQGNSA come from the germline V gene. This chain's CDR3 is CASSRPGQGAEYEQYF. CDR3 DNA sequence: TGTGCCAGCAGCCGACCTGGACAGGGGGCGGAGTACGAGCAGTACTTC.

In DNA, the CDR3 is TGCGCCAGCAAAGGACTAGCGTTCACCCCCCATGAGCAGTTCTTC. Protein sequence: CASKGLAFTPHEQFF. V and J are TRBV10-2 and TRBJ2-1, with TRBD2 matching 9 bases. This CDR3 is 15 amino acids long. V shed 7 bases, J shed 8 bases, and the junction held 12 bases outside the gene matches. The V gene's germline CDR1 is WSHSY and CDR2 SAAADI.

The V gene is TRBV2, the J gene TRBJ2-1, with 9 nucleotides matching TRBD1. Per germline, CDR1 SNHLY and CDR2 FYNNEI. This CDR3 region has 13 residues. V was clipped by 8 bases and J by 4 bases; unmatched bases: 3. The CDR3 DNA is TGTGCCAGCCGGACAGGGGAATACAATGAGCAGTTCTTC. Amino acids: CASRTGEYNEQFF. The entire variable domain, with the rest obtained from reference TRBV2 and TRBJ2-1, is as follows: EPEVTQTPSHQVTQMGQEVILRCVPISNHLYFYWYRQILGQKVEFLVSFYNNEISEKSEIFDDQFSVERPDGSNFTLKIRSTKLEDSAMYFCASRTGEYNEQFFGPGTRLTVL.

The rearrangement joins TRBV28 to TRBJ2-7, with D possibly matching TRBD2 (6 bases). This CDR3 has 13 amino acids. CDR1 and CDR2 (germline): MDHEN, SYDVKM. Trimming cost V 8 bases and J 2 bases, with 13 bases left between them. The CDR3 DNA is TGTGCCAGCCATGGGGCGGGAACCTACGAGCAGTACTTC. Its protein is CASHGAGTYEQYF.

The chain has TRBV11-2 and TRBJ2-5, with D perhaps TRBD1 (6 bases). The CDR3 extends over 15 amino acids. V lost 6 bases, J lost 4 bases, and 18 bases lay in between. Per germline, CDR1 SGHAT and CDR2 FQNNGV. The CDR3 region is CASSLTGSSGETQYF. In nucleotides, the CDR3 is TGTGCCAGCAGTCTAACAGGGTCCTCCGGAGAGACCCAGTACTTC.

J is TRBJ2-5 and V is TRBV13; 7 bases match TRBD1. CDR1 is PRHDT, CDR2 FYEKMQ, per germline (reference sequence). V lost 4 bases, J lost 2 bases, and 1 base stayed unmatched. CDR3 length: 13 amino acids. CDR3 DNA sequence: TGTGCCAGCAGCTGGGGACAGCAAGAGACCCAGTACTTC. It translates to CASSWGQQETQYF. Using reference TRBV13 and TRBJ2-5 for the parts outside the CDR3, the full variable domain is AAGVIQSPRHLIKEKRETATLKCYPIPRHDTVYWYQQGPGQDPQFLISFYEKMQSDKGSIPDRFSAQQFSDYHSELNMSSLELGDSALYFCASSWGQQETQYFGPGTRLLVL.